Sequencing of this TCR beta chain was carried out in a study of CD8 T cells in ankylosing spondylitis. Overall study results and limits: Disease-associated clonotypes exhibited CD8+ identity and were relatively infrequent in peripheral blood. Seven to nine highly homologous variants made up a TCR beta motif, and this motif appeared characteristic of ankylosing spondylitis blood. Clones linked to disease were reported to show significant enrichment in matched ankylosing spondylitis synovial fluid.

The table lists this clonotype with many counts. Its antigen is not known. A quantitative 5'-RACE method, one with molecular barcodes, was used to make TCR beta libraries. TCRdb recomputed calls from the 5' RACE reads with MiXCR, one row per CDR3 protein. The table lists some 220,000 distinct CDR3 sequences, approximately 7.3% of them singletons. The germline V gene encodes CDR1 GTSNPN and CDR2 SVGIG (reference sequence). Losses at the gene ends were 7 bases for V and 6 bases for J; bases not matched to a gene: 9. This CDR3 is built from 12 residues. The gene calls are TRBV30 and TRBJ2-7, with 7 bases matching TRBD1. The clonotype was recovered from a male donor with ankylosing spondylitis. The sequenced material came from blood, either unsorted or a sorted T cell fraction (not recorded which). The CDR3 reads CAYGATGPEQYF. The DNA of the CDR3 is TGTGCCTACGGGGCGACAGGGCCCGAGCAGTACTTC.